These T cell receptor beta chains were read from a single sample in a study of early T cells in non-severe SARS-CoV-2 infection. TCRdb re-analysed the 5' RACE reads in MiXCR, keeping a single row per CDR3 protein. The sample has fewer than 120,000 distinct CDR3 sequences, over 9.5% seen once. The input for sequencing was whole blood, taken at baseline. The receptors stem from an adult who was a healthcare worker with PCR-confirmed SARS-CoV-2 infection or an uninfected control (not recorded which). The CDR3 runs from the conserved cysteine through the conserved F or W. The D gene is left open where the match is weak. Size tells how often a clone was seen (once, few, many) or the class of an expanded clone, and some rows leave it out.

J gene | D gene | V gene | clone size | CDR3 protein | CDR3 DNA
TRBJ2-7 | NA | TRBV4-2 | few | CASSQVPQLTYEQYF | TGTGCCAGCAGCCAAGTCCCCCAGCTAACCTACGAGCAGTACTTC
TRBJ2-2 | TRBD1 | TRBV2 | NA | CASSDDRGTGELFF | TGTGCCAGCAGTGACGACAGGGGGACCGGGGAGCTGTTTTTT
TRBJ1-1 | NA | TRBV2 | NA | CASRRSDTGLNTEAFF | TGTGCCAGCAGGCGATCGGACACAGGGTTGAACACTGAAGCTTTCTTT
TRBJ1-1 | NA | TRBV6-2/TRBV6-3 | NA | CASSSDRYLRRAFF | TGTGCCAGCAGTTCAGACAGGTACCTGAGGAGGGCTTTCTTT
TRBJ2-3 | TRBD2 | TRBV7-2 | few | CASSPLPAGMQYF | TGTGCCAGCAGTCCTCTTCCAGCGGGGATGCAGTATTTT
TRBJ2-7 | TRBD1 | TRBV6-5 | NA | CASRATGDPAYEQYF | TGTGCCAGCAGGGCCACAGGGGACCCCGCCTACGAGCAGTACTTC
TRBJ1-4 | TRBD1 | TRBV18 | few | CASSAQGAANEKLFF | TGTGCCAGCTCAGCACAGGGGGCTGCTAATGAAAAACTGTTTTTT
TRBJ2-1 | TRBD2 | TRBV9 | few | CASSVGSGGNNEQFF | TGTGCCAGCAGCGTAGGTAGCGGGGGTAACAATGAGCAGTTCTTC
TRBJ1-1 | NA | TRBV3-1 | few | CASSQPYREGGTEAFF | TGTGCCAGCAGTCAACCCTACAGGGAGGGAGGCACTGAAGCTTTCTTT
TRBJ1-4 | NA | TRBV7-2 | NA | CASSPSGLNEKLFF | TGTGCCAGCAGCCCGTCGGGGCTTAATGAAAAACTGTTTTTT
TRBJ2-5 | NA | TRBV4-1 | few | CASSQENPAPQETQYF | TGCGCCAGCAGCCAAGAGAATCCAGCCCCCCAGGAGACCCAGTACTTC
TRBJ2-2 | TRBD1 | TRBV5-1 | NA | CASSLAGGLSTGELFF | TGCGCCAGCAGCTTGGCAGGGGGCTTATCGACCGGGGAGCTGTTTTTT
TRBJ1-5 | NA | TRBV28 | NA | CASSPQSQGNNQPQHF | TGTGCCAGCAGTCCGCAGTCCCAGGGGAACAATCAGCCCCAGCATTTT
TRBJ2-3 | NA | TRBV10-2 | few | CASSQGGDTQYF | TGCGCCAGCAGCCAGGGTGGCGATACGCAGTATTTT
TRBJ2-5 | TRBD1 | TRBV29-1 | many | CSLCGGNQPGGGQSEQYF | TGCAGCTTATGCGGCGGAAATCAACCAGGGGGCGGTCAGTCGGAACAGTACTTC
TRBJ2-5 | TRBD1 | TRBV7-2 | NA | CASSVRTGLWETQYF | TGTGCCAGCAGCGTCCGGACAGGGTTGTGGGAGACCCAGTACTTC
TRBJ1-2 | TRBD1 | TRBV7-9 | many | CASSLPAPGTVEDYGYTF | TGTGCCAGCAGCTTACCGGCCCCAGGGACAGTAGAGGACTATGGCTACACCTTC
TRBJ1-6 | NA | TRBV20-1 | NA | CSAPSHNSPLHF | TGCAGTGCTCCCAGTCATAATTCACCCCTCCACTTT
TRBJ2-7 | NA | TRBV29-1 | NA | CSVVTSSSYEQYF | TGCAGCGTCGTAACTAGCTCGTCCTACGAGCAGTACTTC
TRBJ1-1 | NA | TRBV30 | NA | CAWRRQGVTEAFF | TGTGCCTGGAGGCGGCAGGGCGTTACTGAAGCTTTCTTT
TRBJ2-3 | TRBD2 | TRBV29-1 | NA | CSVAGTSGGEWTDTQYF | TGCAGCGTTGCCGGGACTAGCGGGGGGGAATGGACAGATACGCAGTATTTT
TRBJ2-3 | NA | TRBV7-9 | NA | CASSPGATNRDTQYF | TGTGCCAGCAGCCCCGGGGCCACAAATCGAGATACGCAGTATTTT
TRBJ2-1 | TRBD2 | TRBV4-1 | few | CASSQGKGRQRGAENEQFF | TGCGCCAGCAGCCAAGGAAAAGGTCGGCAGCGGGGGGCCGAAAATGAGCAGTTCTTC
TRBJ2-1 | TRBD2 | TRBV20-1 | NA | CSARGLALYNEQFF | TGCAGTGCTAGGGGACTAGCGCTATACAATGAGCAGTTCTTC
TRBJ1-1 | NA | TRBV20-1 | NA | CSAYGPGGGNTEAFF | TGCAGTGCTTATGGCCCGGGGGGAGGAAACACTGAAGCTTTCTTT
TRBJ1-2 | NA | TRBV20-1 | many | CSAGRVPGYTF | TGCAGTGCTGGGCGGGTACCGGGCTACACCTTC
TRBJ2-5 | TRBD2 | TRBV20-1 | few | CSARLPGTRLAETQYF | TGCAGTGCTAGACTTCCCGGGACTAGGCTGGCAGAGACCCAGTACTTC
TRBJ1-2 | NA | TRBV12-3/TRBV12-4 | NA | CASTPSAGKGYTF | TGTGCCAGCACTCCGTCGGCAGGGAAGGGCTACACCTTC
TRBJ2-4 | NA | TRBV11-2 | NA | CASSLGGLGSLAKNIQYF | TGTGCCAGCAGCTTAGGTGGTCTCGGGTCGCTAGCCAAAAACATTCAGTACTTC
TRBJ2-7 | NA | TRBV3-1 | few | CASSSGTLSYEQYF | TGTGCCAGCAGCTCCGGAACCCTGAGCTACGAGCAGTACTTC